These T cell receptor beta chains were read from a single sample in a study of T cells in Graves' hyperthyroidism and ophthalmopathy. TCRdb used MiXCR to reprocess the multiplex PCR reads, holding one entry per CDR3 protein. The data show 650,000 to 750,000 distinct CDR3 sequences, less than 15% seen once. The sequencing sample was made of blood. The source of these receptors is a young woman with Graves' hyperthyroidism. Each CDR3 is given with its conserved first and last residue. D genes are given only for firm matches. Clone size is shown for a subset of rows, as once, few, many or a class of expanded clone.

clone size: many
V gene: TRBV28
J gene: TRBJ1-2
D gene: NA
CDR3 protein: CASSSPPSNYGYTF
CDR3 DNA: TGTGCCAGCAGTTCCCCGCCGTCTAACTATGGCTACACCTTC

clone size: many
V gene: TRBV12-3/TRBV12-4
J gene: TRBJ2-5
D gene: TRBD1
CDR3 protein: CASSSHGTGKQETQYF
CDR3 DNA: TGTGCCAGCAGTTCCCACGGGACAGGGAAGCAAGAGACCCAGTACTTC

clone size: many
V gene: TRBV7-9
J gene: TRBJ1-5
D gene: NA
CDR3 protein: CASSPITGRNQPQHF
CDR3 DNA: TGTGCCAGCAGCCCAATTACAGGACGCAATCAGCCCCAGCATTTT

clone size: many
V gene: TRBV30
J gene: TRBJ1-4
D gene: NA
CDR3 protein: CAWGSGTFNEKLFF
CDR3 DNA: TGTGCCTGGGGATCCGGGACCTTTAATGAAAAACTGTTTTTT

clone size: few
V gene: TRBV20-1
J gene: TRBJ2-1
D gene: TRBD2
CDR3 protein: CSAGLAGRGEQFF
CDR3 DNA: TGCAGTGCTGGGCTAGCGGGACGCGGTGAGCAGTTCTTC

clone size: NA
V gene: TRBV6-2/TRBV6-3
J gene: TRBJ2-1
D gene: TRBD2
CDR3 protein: CASRLAGGVNEQFF
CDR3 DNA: TGTGCCAGCCGTTTAGCGGGAGGAGTCAATGAGCAGTTCTTC

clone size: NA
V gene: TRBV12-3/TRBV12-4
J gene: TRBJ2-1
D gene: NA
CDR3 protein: CASSLGGLGLVF
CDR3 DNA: TGTGCCAGCAGTTTAGGGGGGCTAGGGCTTGTCTTC

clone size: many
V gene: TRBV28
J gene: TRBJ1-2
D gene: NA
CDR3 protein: CASSLPLGVGYGYTF
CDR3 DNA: TGTGCCAGCAGCCTCCCCCTGGGGGTTGGCTATGGCTACACCTTC

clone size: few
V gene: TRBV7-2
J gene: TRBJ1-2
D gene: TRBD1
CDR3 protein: CASSSRQGKANYGYTF
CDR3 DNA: TGTGCCAGCAGCTCTCGACAGGGAAAAGCTAACTATGGCTACACCTTC

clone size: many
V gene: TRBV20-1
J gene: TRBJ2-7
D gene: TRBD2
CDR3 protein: CSALAGGWYEQYF
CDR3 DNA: TGCAGTGCTTTAGCGGGAGGCTGGTACGAGCAGTACTTC

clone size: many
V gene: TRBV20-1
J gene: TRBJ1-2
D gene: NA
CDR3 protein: CSAKIMGYEDGYTF
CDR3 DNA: TGCAGTGCTAAGATTATGGGGTACGAAGATGGCTACACCTTC

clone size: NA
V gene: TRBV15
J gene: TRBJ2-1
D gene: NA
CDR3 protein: CATSRDSWELGRNEQFF
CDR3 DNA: TGTGCCACCAGCAGAGATAGTTGGGAGTTGGGGCGCAATGAGCAGTTCTTC

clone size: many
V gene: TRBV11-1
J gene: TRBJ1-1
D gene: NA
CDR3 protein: CASSSLWLNTEAFF
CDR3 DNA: TGTGCCAGCAGTTCGCTTTGGCTGAACACTGAAGCTTTCTTT

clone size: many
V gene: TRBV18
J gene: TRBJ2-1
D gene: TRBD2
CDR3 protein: CASSLSGDNEQFF
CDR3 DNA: TGTGCCAGCTCACTTAGCGGGGACAATGAGCAGTTCTTC

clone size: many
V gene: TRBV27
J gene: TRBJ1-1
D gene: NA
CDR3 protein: CASSPLGWGPDTEAFF
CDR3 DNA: TGTGCCAGCAGTCCCTTGGGGTGGGGGCCGGACACTGAAGCTTTCTTT

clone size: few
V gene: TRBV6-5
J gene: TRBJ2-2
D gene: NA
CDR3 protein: CASSYYPGATDTGELFF
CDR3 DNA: TGTGCCAGCAGTTACTACCCGGGGGCAACGGACACCGGGGAGCTGTTTTTT

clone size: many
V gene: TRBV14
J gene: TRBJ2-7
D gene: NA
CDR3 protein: CASSQTSVEQYF
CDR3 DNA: TGTGCCAGCAGCCAAACAAGTGTTGAGCAGTACTTC

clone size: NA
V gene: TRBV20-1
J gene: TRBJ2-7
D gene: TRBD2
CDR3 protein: CSALIAGRNEQYF
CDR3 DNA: TGCAGTGCCCTGATAGCGGGAAGAAACGAGCAGTACTTC

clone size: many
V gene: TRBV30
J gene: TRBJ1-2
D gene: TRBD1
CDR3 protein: CAWSADRDLGPTF
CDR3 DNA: TGTGCCTGGAGTGCAGACAGGGACCTAGGGCCCACCTTC

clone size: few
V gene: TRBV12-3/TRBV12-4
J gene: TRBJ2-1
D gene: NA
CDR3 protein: CASSPATGSYEQFF
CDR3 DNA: TGTGCCAGCAGTCCGGCGACAGGTTCCTACGAGCAGTTCTTC

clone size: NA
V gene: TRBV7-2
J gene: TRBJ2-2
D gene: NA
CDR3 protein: CASSVSPMATGELFF
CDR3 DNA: TGTGCCAGCAGCGTGTCCCCTATGGCCACCGGGGAGCTGTTTTTT

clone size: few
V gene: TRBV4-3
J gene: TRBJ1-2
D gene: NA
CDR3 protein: CASSQDAQTRYGYTF
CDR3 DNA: TGCGCCAGCAGCCAAGACGCGCAGACCCGCTATGGCTACACCTTC

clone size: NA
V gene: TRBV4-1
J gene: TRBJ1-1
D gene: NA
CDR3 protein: CASSQAQGLNTEAFF
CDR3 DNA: TGCGCCAGCAGCCAAGCACAGGGACTGAACACTGAAGCTTTCTTT

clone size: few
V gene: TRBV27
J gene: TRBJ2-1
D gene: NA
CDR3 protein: CASSLREANEQFF
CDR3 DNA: TGTGCCAGCAGTTTGCGCGAGGCCAATGAGCAGTTCTTC

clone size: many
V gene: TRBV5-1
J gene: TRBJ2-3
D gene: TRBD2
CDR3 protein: CASSLVSGRDVDTQYF
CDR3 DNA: TGCGCCAGCAGCTTGGTTAGCGGGAGAGATGTTGATACGCAGTATTTT

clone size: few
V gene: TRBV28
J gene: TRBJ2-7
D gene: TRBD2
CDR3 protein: CVIAGGAEQYF
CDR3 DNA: TGTGTCATAGCGGGGGGTGCCGAGCAGTACTTC

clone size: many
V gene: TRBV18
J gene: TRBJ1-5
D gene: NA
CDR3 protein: CASSPAGQRNNQPQHF
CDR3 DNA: TGTGCCAGCTCACCGGCCGGACAGCGGAACAATCAGCCCCAGCATTTT

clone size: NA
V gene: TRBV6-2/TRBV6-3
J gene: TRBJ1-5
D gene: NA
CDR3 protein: CASSWGVSRPQHF
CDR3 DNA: TGTGCCAGCAGTTGGGGTGTCTCGAGGCCCCAGCATTTT

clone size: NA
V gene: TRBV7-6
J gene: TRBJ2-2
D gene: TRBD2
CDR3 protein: CASSLGLAGRWGELFF
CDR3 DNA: TGTGCCAGCAGCCTCGGACTAGCGGGACGGTGGGGGGAGCTGTTTTTT

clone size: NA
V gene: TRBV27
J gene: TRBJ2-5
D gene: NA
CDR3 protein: CASSVIQTNQETQYF
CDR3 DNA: TGTGCCAGCAGTGTTATCCAAACTAACCAAGAGACCCAGTACTTC

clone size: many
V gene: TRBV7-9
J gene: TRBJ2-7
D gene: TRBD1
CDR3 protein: CASSSRQGWNEQYF
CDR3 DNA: TGTGCCAGCAGCTCTAGACAGGGGTGGAACGAGCAGTACTTC

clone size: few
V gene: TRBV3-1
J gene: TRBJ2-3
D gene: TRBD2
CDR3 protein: CASSRTSGTLTDTQYF
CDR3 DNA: TGTGCCAGCAGCAGGACTAGCGGGACTCTCACAGATACGCAGTATTTT